Listed below are T cell receptor beta chains from one sample, sequenced in a study of Graves' ophthalmopathy and Graves' hyperthyroidism. Each CDR3 protein gets one entry after TCRdb re-called the multiplex PCR reads with MiXCR. The repertoire consists of about 220,000 distinct CDR3 sequences, with 20% to 25% occurring once and the leading ten covering about 40%. Material: peripheral blood. The source of these receptors is a woman in her 50s with Graves' ophthalmopathy. The CDR3 runs from the conserved cysteine through the conserved F or W. D genes are given only for firm matches. Rows give clone size only sometimes, using once, few, many, or a class for an expanded clone.

size	J	D	V	length	CDR3	DNA
many	TRBJ1-5	.	TRBV7-2	15	CASSLGGEINQPQHF	TGTGCCAGCAGCTTAGGGGGGGAGATCAATCAGCCCCAGCATTTT
.	TRBJ1-2	.	TRBV28	12	CASSRRIFGYTF	TGTGCCAGCAGTCGGAGGATATTTGGCTACACCTTC
many	TRBJ1-5	.	TRBV28	14	CASRVDWGVQPQHF	TGTGCCAGCCGAGTGGACTGGGGGGTTCAGCCCCAGCATTTT
many	TRBJ1-2	.	TRBV2	14	CASSANQENYGYTF	TGTGCCAGCAGTGCGAACCAGGAAAACTATGGCTACACCTTC
few	TRBJ1-5	.	TRBV30	13	CAWSVGPDQPQHF	TGTGCCTGGAGTGTAGGCCCTGACCAGCCCCAGCATTTT
.	TRBJ1-1	.	TRBV6-5	14	CASSYGDWGTEAFF	TGTGCCAGCAGTTACGGGGACTGGGGCACTGAAGCTTTCTTT
many	TRBJ2-7	.	TRBV20-1	17	CSARAQGGKGGGYEQYF	TGCAGTGCTAGAGCTCAAGGGGGGAAGGGGGGAGGATACGAGCAGTACTTC
many	TRBJ2-7	TRBD2	TRBV27	12	CASTSGFYEQYF	TGTGCTTCCACTAGCGGGTTCTACGAGCAGTACTTC
.	TRBJ2-7	TRBD2	TRBV6-5	14	CASSYISGGYEQYF	TGTGCCAGCAGTTACATTAGCGGGGGCTACGAGCAGTACTTC
many	TRBJ2-7	.	TRBV7-2	13	CASSLARQYEQYF	TGTGCCAGCAGCTTAGCGCGGCAGTACGAGCAGTACTTC
many	TRBJ1-2	.	TRBV28	14	CASRHLRDSYGYTF	TGTGCCAGCAGGCACCTCCGAGATTCCTATGGCTACACCTTC
.	TRBJ2-5	.	TRBV3-1	14	CASSQDLSGETQYF	TGTGCCAGCAGCCAAGATCTGTCAGGGGAGACCCAGTACTTC
many	TRBJ1-1	.	TRBV11-2	13	CASSPDTNTEAFF	TGTGCCAGCAGCCCGGACACGAACACTGAAGCTTTCTTT
many	TRBJ2-7	TRBD2	TRBV7-9	15	CASSSASGNAYEQYF	TGTGCCAGCAGCTCGGCTAGCGGGAACGCCTACGAGCAGTACTTC
.	TRBJ2-5	.	TRBV12-3/TRBV12-4	15	CASSLPLALQETQYF	TGTGCCAGCAGTCTCCCTCTCGCGCTACAAGAGACCCAGTACTTC
once	TRBJ1-3	.	TRBV6-5	15	CASSYSSPAGNTIYF	TGTGCCAGCAGTTACTCGTCGCCAGCTGGAAACACCATATATTTT
many	TRBJ2-5	.	TRBV19	13	CASSGPEQETQYF	TGTGCCAGTAGTGGTCCGGAACAAGAGACCCAGTACTTC
.	TRBJ2-7	TRBD2	TRBV6-1	13	CASSGRAVNEQYF	TGTGCCAGTAGCGGGAGGGCTGTCAACGAGCAGTACTTC
few	TRBJ2-5	TRBD2	TRBV10-1	13	CASSSTSGGLKYF	TGCGCCAGCAGTTCCACTAGCGGGGGCCTGAAGTACTTC
many	TRBJ1-1	.	TRBV7-2	12	CASSLTRGEAFF	TGTGCCAGCAGCTTAACAAGGGGGGAAGCTTTCTTT
many	TRBJ1-5	.	TRBV27	15	CASSLSDRRDQPQHF	TGTGCCAGCAGTTTATCAGACCGCCGGGATCAGCCCCAGCATTTT
.	TRBJ1-1	.	TRBV3-1	13	CASTNVGARSTFF	TGTGCCAGCACCAACGTGGGGGCTCGGTCTACTTTCTTT
.	TRBJ1-6	.	TRBV20-1	13	CSARATDNSPLHF	TGCAGTGCTAGAGCCACGGATAATTCACCCCTCCACTTT
many	TRBJ1-1	.	TRBV2	14	CASSGAIMNTEAFF	TGTGCCAGCAGTGGGGCCATAATGAACACTGAAGCTTTCTTT
many	TRBJ1-1	.	TRBV7-2	12	CASSPERIEAFF	TGTGCCAGCAGCCCCGAGCGGATTGAAGCTTTCTTT
many	TRBJ1-5	.	TRBV19	14	CASSTRRNNQPQHF	TGTGCCAGTAGTACCCGACGGAATAATCAGCCCCAGCATTTT